Below, 31 T cell receptor beta chains from the same sample are listed, as sequenced in a study of blood T cell repertoires in COVID-19. This table comes from immunoSEQ multiplex PCR, and its TCRdb copy is limited to in-frame clones, with some not included. The profile shows around 450,000 clones, around 90% of them singletons. The material sequenced was PBMCs or T cells enriched from blood (not recorded which). The origin of the receptors is a woman aged 18-29 years who had recovered from COVID-19.

CDR3 sequence (DNA): TGTTCCTCAAGGGGGCCTCCTGGGAATGGCTACACCTTC. The encoded protein is CSSRGPPGNGYTF. The chain has TRBV19 and TRBJ1-2; the match to TRBD1 covers 7 bases. Germline CDR1 reads LNHDA; CDR2 reads SQIVND (reference sequence). CDR3 length equals 13 residues.

This clone showed up just a few times. J is TRBJ1-2 and V is TRBV11-2, with D perhaps matching TRBD1 (6 bases). The CDR3 contains 15 residues. CDR1 and CDR2 (germline): SGHAT, FQNNGV. The germline V and J ends were trimmed by 5 bases and 2 bases, with 15 bases remaining between them. The CDR3 loop is CASSVAPQGNYGYTF. The DNA for the CDR3 is TGTGCCAGCAGCGTCGCACCGCAGGGGAACTATGGCTACACCTTC.

The chain is built from TRBV6-5 and TRBJ2-7; 9 nucleotides agree with TRBD1. The V gene end was trimmed by 7 bases and the J gene end by 2 bases; junction bases not matched to a gene: 6. The CDR3 runs 14 residues. The germline gives CDR1 MNHEY, CDR2 SVGAGI. The CDR3 bases are TGTGCCAGCAAGGCCAACAGGGGGCCCTACGAGCAGTACTTC. Its protein is CASKANRGPYEQYF.

The chain carries TRBV11-2 and TRBJ1-2; 9 bases align to TRBD1. J lost 6 bases, V lost 6 bases, and 11 bases had no gene match. The CDR3 sequence is 15 residues long. The germline V gene encodes CDR1 SGHAT and CDR2 FQNNGV. The CDR3 protein is CASSSNRGRWDGYTF. The CDR3 DNA is TGTGCCAGCAGTTCGAACAGGGGGCGATGGGATGGCTACACCTTC.

This clone came up once. The chain couples TRBV20-1 to TRBJ2-5, with 9 bases identical to TRBD1. V dropped 3 bases and J dropped 4; count of bases not matched to a gene: 6. Germline V gene data show CDR1 as DFQATT and CDR2 as SNEGSKA (reference sequence). The CDR3 covers 14 residues. In nucleotides, the CDR3 is TGCAGTGCTAGTCTCCCGGGACAGGGAGAGACCCAGTACTTC. Translating it yields CSASLPGQGETQYF.

The gene calls are TRBV2 and TRBJ2-5, with 7 bases lining up with TRBD1. Germline loops: CDR1 SNHLY, CDR2 FYNNEI. The CDR3 length is 14 residues. The V gene end was trimmed by 4 bases and the J gene end by 0 bases; junction bases not matched to a gene: 2. CDR3 residues: CASSGGTDQETQYF. The CDR3, as DNA: TGTGCCAGCAGTGGAGGGACAGACCAAGAGACCCAGTACTTC.

As DNA, the CDR3 is TGCGCCAGCAGCTTGGGCGGCGGGGGGGCCAATGAGCAGTTCTTC. This codes for CASSLGGGGANEQFF. V gene TRBV5-1 combines with J gene TRBJ2-1, with 9 positions matching TRBD2. CDR3 length equals 15 residues. Per the germline V gene, CDR1 is SGHRS and CDR2 is YFSETQ. The V and J ends lost 0 bases and 6 bases, in that order; junction bases with no gene match: 4.

The chain carries TRBV7-2 and TRBJ1-2; no definite D call. CDR3 size: 14 residues. In germline, CDR1 is SGHTA, CDR2 FQGNSA. Trimming pared 1 base from V and 8 bases from J, leaving 14 bases between. The CDR3 DNA is TGTGCCAGCAGCTTAGACGGTCCTCTTAGCGGCTACACCTTC. This gives the protein CASSLDGPLSGYTF.

The count of this clone is one. The CDR3 here is CASRTGVDGYTF. The DNA of the CDR3 is TGTGCCAGCAGGACAGGGGTCGATGGCTACACCTTC. The rearrangement uses TRBV2 and TRBJ1-2; 8 bases align to TRBD1. V shed 6 bases and J 6 bases; nucleotides not matched to a gene: 3. The CDR3 consists of 12 residues. CDR1 is SNHLY and CDR2 is FYNNEI in the germline V gene.

This chain joins TRBV18 and TRBJ2-7; TRBD1 might be the D (7 bases). Trimming removed 3 bases at V and 5 bases at J, with 14 bases between. This CDR3 region has 14 residues. Germline CDR1 is KGHSH and CDR2 is LQKENI. In DNA form, the CDR3 reads TGTGCCAGCTCACCTGGGCAGGGGGAGGACGAGCAGTACTTC. It encodes CASSPGQGEDEQYF.

The V call is TRBV7-2, the J call TRBJ2-1; 10 positions agree with TRBD2. V lost 6 bases to trimming and J lost 9 bases; unmatched junction nucleotides: 8. Germline CDR1 and CDR2: SGHTA and FQGNSA. This CDR3 spans 14 amino acids. CDR3 loop: CASRTQRGGSEQFF. The DNA of the CDR3 is TGTGCCAGCAGAACCCAGCGGGGGGGCAGTGAGCAGTTCTTC.

This chain joins TRBV5-1 and TRBJ1-1; 10 bases match TRBD1. The germline gives CDR1 SGHRS, CDR2 YFSETQ. Trimming at V came to 5 bases and at J to 4 bases, leaving 11 bases not matched to a gene. This CDR3 region has 16 residues. In nucleotides, the CDR3 is TGCGCCAGCAGTCATGGTGAAGGGACAGGGGTCACTGAAGCTTTCTTT. Translation: CASSHGEGTGVTEAFF. The whole variable domain, remainder taken from reference TRBV5-1 and TRBJ1-1, is KAGVTQTPRYLIKTRGQQVTLSCSPISGHRSVSWYQQTPGQGLQFLFEYFSETQRNKGNFPGRFSGRQFSNSRSEMNVSTLELGDSALYLCASSHGEGTGVTEAFFGQGTRLTVV.

This clone was seen only a few times. The rearrangement joins TRBV7-9 to TRBJ2-7; 7 bases line up with TRBD2. This CDR3 spans 15 amino acids. Germline CDR1 and CDR2: SEHNR and FQNEAQ (reference sequence). Trimming removed 4 bases from V and 2 bases from J; junction bases left unmatched: 8. CDR3 bases: TGTGCCAGCAGCTCGTGGACGCGGGGGACCTACGAGCAGTACTTC. It encodes CASSSWTRGTYEQYF.

The chain links TRBV12-3 or TRBV12-4 to TRBJ2-5, with D uncertain. This CDR3 has 12 residues. Trimming took off 3 bases at V and 5 bases at J, with 7 bases between the two ends. In nucleotides, the CDR3 is TGTGCCAGCAGTTTCTACGGGGAGACCCAGTACTTC. Amino acids: CASSFYGETQYF.

J is TRBJ1-1 and V is TRBV27; TRBD1 matches at 8 bases. The V and J ends lost 6 bases and 1 base, in that order; junction bases with no gene match: 4. Germline CDR1 and CDR2: MNHEY and SMNVEV (reference sequence). The CDR3 is made up of 14 amino acids. CDR3: CASSWDRRNTEAFF. The CDR3 nucleotides are TGTGCCAGCAGCTGGGACAGGAGGAACACTGAAGCTTTCTTT.

This clone was counted only a few times. V usage is TRBV18 and J usage is TRBJ2-2; D is ambiguous. Trimming took off 2 bases at V and 8 bases at J, with 3 bases between the two ends. Germline V CDR1 and CDR2: KGHSH, LQKENI. This CDR3 is 11 amino acids long. CDR3 nucleotides: TGTGCCAGCTCACCAGTAGGGGAGCTGTTTTTT. Protein sequence: CASSPVGELFF.

The chain has TRBV9 and TRBJ2-1, with a tentative D call TRBD2 (6 bases). The CDR3 is 19 residues long. The V end lost 4 bases, the J end lost 0 bases, and 23 bases lay between the germline ends. From germline, CDR1 is SGDLS and CDR2 YYNGEE. CDR3 in amino acids: CASSPPGGSFISSYNEQFF. The DNA for the CDR3 is TGTGCCAGCAGCCCCCCCGGAGGGTCTTTCATCAGCTCCTACAATGAGCAGTTCTTC. The complete variable domain, with remaining parts taken from reference TRBV9 and TRBJ2-1, reads DSGVTQTPKHLITATGQRVTLRCSPRSGDLSVYWYQQSLDQGLQFLIQYYNGEERAKGNILERFSAQQFPDLHSELNLSSLELGDSALYFCASSPPGGSFISSYNEQFFGPGTRLTVL.

This sequence joins TRBV5-8 and TRBJ2-1; 9 positions agree with TRBD1. The germline CDR1 and CDR2 sequences are SGHTS and YDEGEE. The CDR3 covers 16 residues. V lost 0 bases, J lost 10 bases, and 11 bases stayed unmatched. CDR3 region: CASSLAGTGGGGEQFF. In DNA form, the CDR3 reads TGTGCCAGCAGCTTGGCGGGAACAGGGGGCGGGGGAGAGCAGTTCTTC.

V usage is TRBV18 and J usage is TRBJ2-2; 11 bases are shared with TRBD1. There are 16 residues in the CDR3. V dropped 3 bases and J dropped 3; count of bases not matched to a gene: 3. The germline V gene encodes CDR1 KGHSH and CDR2 LQKENI. CDR3 amino acids: CASSPGQGADTGELFF. In DNA form, the CDR3 reads TGTGCCAGCTCACCCGGACAGGGGGCGGACACCGGGGAGCTGTTTTTT.

The rearrangement joins TRBV30 to TRBJ1-6; no clear D gene. The germline V gene has CDR1 GTSNPN and CDR2 SVGIG (reference sequence). Trimming cost V 4 bases and J 10 bases, with 20 bases left between them. The CDR3 is 15 amino acids. The CDR3 bases are TGTGCCTGGAACCCCAGGACTACCGCGAGCTCACCCCTCCACTTT. Its translation: CAWNPRTTASSPLHF. The variable domain in full, with the rest retrieved from reference TRBV30 and TRBJ1-6, is SQTIHQWPATLVQPVGSPLSLECTVEGTSNPNLYWYRQAAGRGLQLLFYSVGIGQISSEVPQNLSASRPQDRQFILSSKKLLLSDSGFYLCAWNPRTTASSPLHFGNGTRLTVT.

This clone was seen just once. The chain carries TRBV9 and TRBJ1-1; D perhaps matches TRBD1 (6 bases). Trimming pared 1 base from V and 0 bases from J, leaving 16 bases between. Germline loops: CDR1 SGDLS, CDR2 YYNGEE. The CDR3 runs 17 residues. The CDR3: CASSVSNGGLMNTEAFF. The CDR3 DNA is TGTGCCAGCAGCGTATCCAACGGGGGGCTAATGAACACTGAAGCTTTCTTT.

The rearrangement links TRBV18 to TRBJ2-3; no firm D call. Germline CDR1 and CDR2: KGHSH and LQKENI. This CDR3 is built from 11 residues. V was clipped by 5 bases and J by 4 bases, with 4 bases between them. The DNA for the CDR3 is TGTGCCAGCTCAAACTCAGATACGCAGTATTTT. Protein: CASSNSDTQYF.

V and J are TRBV30 and TRBJ1-1; D is possibly TRBD1 (6 bases). V gave up 2 bases and J gave up 10 bases, with 17 bases separating them. Germline CDR1 is GTSNPN and CDR2 is SVGIG (reference sequence). The length of the CDR3 is 13 residues. This chain's CDR3 is CAWSPTYRDTAFF. The CDR3 coding sequence is TGTGCCTGGAGTCCTACCTACCGGGACACAGCTTTCTTT.

V usage is TRBV19 and J usage is TRBJ1-5; D unclear. V dropped 0 bases and J dropped 4 bases, with 19 bases sitting between them. CDR1 LNHDA and CDR2 SQIVND come from the germline V gene (reference sequence). CDR3 size: 18 residues. The CDR3 reads CASSIDKFRNLENQPQHF. The CDR3 nucleotides read TGTGCCAGTAGTATAGATAAATTCCGTAACCTCGAGAATCAGCCCCAGCATTTT.

The chain has TRBV18 and TRBJ2-4; TRBD1 aligns across 9 bases. CDR3 size: 14 residues. CDR1 and CDR2 (germline): KGHSH, LQKENI. The V and J ends lost 0 bases and 6 bases, in that order; junction bases with no gene match: 0. The CDR3 region has the DNA TGTGCCAGCTCACCACCGGGACAGGGAAACATTCAGTACTTC. Its translation is CASSPPGQGNIQYF.

The chain uses TRBV7-2 and TRBJ2-1, with TRBD2 as a possible D gene (5 bases). CDR3 length: 13 amino acids. With 3 bases removed from V and 6 bases from J, the gap between germline ends came to 9 bases. The germline gives CDR1 SGHTA, CDR2 FQGNSA. The CDR3 spells CASSFGRANEQFF. The CDR3 DNA reads as TGTGCCAGCAGCTTTGGGCGGGCCAATGAGCAGTTCTTC.

The chain has TRBV28 and TRBJ1-5; 9 bases map to TRBD1. The CDR3 has 15 residues. CDR1 is MDHEN and CDR2 is SYDVKM in the germline V gene. V trimming: 5 bases; J trimming: 4 bases; junction bases outside the gene matches: 6. In nucleotides, the CDR3 is TGTGCCAGCAGTCCCTGGGACAGGGTAAATCAGCCCCAGCATTTT. This codes for CASSPWDRVNQPQHF.

The chain joins TRBV7-2 to TRBJ1-4; 7 positions agree with TRBD1. This CDR3 has 15 amino acids. Germline-derived CDR1 and CDR2 are SGHTA and FQGNSA. V shed 4 bases and J 5 bases; nucleotides not matched to a gene: 7. The CDR3 here is CASSSGQVMNEKLFF. CDR3 DNA: TGTGCCAGCAGCTCAGGACAGGTGATGAATGAAAAACTGTTTTTT.

This clone was found once. This sequence joins TRBV3-1 (or the pseudogene TRBV3-2) and TRBJ2-3; 11 nucleotides match TRBD2. Germline trimming cut 1 base from V and 5 bases from J; bases unmatched to any gene: 8. The CDR3 runs 17 residues. Germline assignment: CDR1 LGHDT and CDR2 YNNKEL (reference sequence). DNA of the CDR3: TGTGCCAGCAGCCAAGTAAATCAGCTAGCGGGGGGAGATACGCAGTATTTT. Encoded protein: CASSQVNQLAGGDTQYF.

V is TRBV19 and J is TRBJ1-2; a weak D match, TRBD1 (5 bases). The CDR3 runs 15 residues. CDR1 and CDR2 from the germline V gene are LNHDA and SQIVND (reference sequence). With 5 bases removed from V and 0 bases from J, the gap between germline ends came to 13 bases. CDR3 sequence (DNA): TGTGCCAGTAGTCTTGCCAGGGATTCTAACTATGGCTACACCTTC. The encoded protein is CASSLARDSNYGYTF.

As DNA, the CDR3 is TGCGCCAGCAGCTCACAGGGGGCGCAGGGCTACACCTTC. As protein: CASSSQGAQGYTF. This chain uses TRBV5-1 with TRBJ1-2; TRBD1 matches 9 bases. The CDR3 is made up of 13 amino acids. V lost 3 bases to trimming and J lost 8 bases; unmatched junction nucleotides: 5. Per germline, CDR1 SGHRS and CDR2 YFSETQ.